One and the same sample provided the 15 T cell receptor beta chains below, sequenced in a study of T cells in Graves' hyperthyroidism and ophthalmopathy. The CDR3 regions of TCR beta were amplified from RNA transcripts. First-round RT-PCR targeting the TCR CDR3 was performed with the HTBI primer set. From the multiplex PCR reads, TCRdb called clonotypes with MiXCR, one entry per CDR3 protein. The repertoire holds around 660,000 distinct CDR3 sequences, with just under 45% as singletons. The sample taken for sequencing was peripheral blood or thyroid tissue (not recorded which). The receptors were gathered from an adult man with Graves' disease, either hyperthyroidism or ophthalmopathy (not recorded which).

The CDR3 sequence: CASSLPMTTEAFF. In nucleotides, the CDR3 is TGTGCCAGCAGCTTACCAATGACTACTGAAGCTTTCTTT. This chain uses TRBV7-9 with TRBJ1-1; D is uncertain. CDR1 is SEHNR, CDR2 FQNEAQ, per germline (reference sequence). This CDR3 comprises 13 residues. The germline V and J ends were trimmed by 2 bases and 5 bases, with 9 bases remaining between them. The entire variable domain, with the rest obtained from reference TRBV7-9 and TRBJ1-1, is as follows: DTGVSQNPRHKITKRGQNVTFRCDPISEHNRLYWYRQTLGQGPEFLTYFQNEAQLEKSRLLSDRFSAERPKGSFSTLEIQRTEQGDSAMYLCASSLPMTTEAFFGQGTRLTVV.

The rearrangement joins TRBV4-1 to TRBJ1-5; 8 bases align to TRBD1. The germline gives CDR1 MGHRA, CDR2 YSYEKL. Unmatched junction bases numbered 5, after V lost 3 bases and J lost 7 bases. The CDR3 covers 14 residues. The CDR3 region has the DNA TGCGCCAGCAGCCATAGGACAGGGCAACAGCCCCAGCATTTT. As protein: CASSHRTGQQPQHF.

The CDR3 sequence is CASSRLAGGETGELFF. In nucleotides, the CDR3 is TGTGCCAGTAGCAGACTAGCGGGAGGGGAAACCGGGGAGCTGTTTTTT. This chain connects TRBV19 to TRBJ2-2; 14 bases agree with TRBD2. The germline V gene has CDR1 LNHDA and CDR2 SQIVND (reference sequence). The CDR3 consists of 16 residues. The junction had 5 bases not matched to a gene; V was cut back by 6 bases and J by 5 bases. The complete variable domain, with remaining parts taken from reference TRBV19 and TRBJ2-2, reads DGGITQSPKYLFRKEGQNVTLSCEQNLNHDAMYWYRQDPGQGLRLIYYSQIVNDFQKGDIAEGYSVSREKKESFPLTVTSAQKNPTAFYLCASSRLAGGETGELFFGEGSRLTVL.

This clonotype was seen many times. The chain uses TRBV15 and TRBJ2-7; D uncertain. The CDR3 totals 13 residues. Trimming shortened V by 0 bases and J by 5 bases, and 8 bases separated the two germline ends. CDR1 LNHNV and CDR2 YYDKDF come from the germline V gene (reference sequence). CDR3 sequence (DNA): TGTGCCACCAGCAGAGAGTCCACGCACGAGCAGTACTTC. It encodes CATSRESTHEQYF.

This clonotype was detected ten times or more. The chain couples TRBV29-1 to TRBJ1-6, with unresolved D. Germline V CDR1 and CDR2: SQVTM, ANQGSEA. The CDR3 runs to 11 residues. V was shortened by 8 bases and J by 7 bases, with 9 bases between the two germline ends. In DNA, the CDR3 is TGCAGCTTAGCGCCGAATTCACCCCTCCACTTT. It yields the protein CSLAPNSPLHF.

In its sample, this clonotype was seen many times. The chain uses TRBV7-8 and TRBJ2-2, with D perhaps TRBD2 (5 bases). Trimming stripped 6 bases from V and 3 bases from J, with 14 bases between. The CDR3 spans 15 residues. The germline V gene encodes CDR1 SGHVS and CDR2 FQNEAQ. Here the CDR3 reads CASRPSRADTGELFF. The CDR3 DNA is TGTGCCAGCAGACCTAGCCGGGCGGACACCGGGGAGCTGTTTTTT.

The table lists this clonotype with many counts. The chain carries TRBV5-1 and TRBJ2-7; D is ambiguous. The CDR3 extends over 13 amino acids. Germline CDR1 and CDR2: SGHRS and YFSETQ. The V end lost 2 bases, the J end lost 0 bases, and 6 bases lay between the germline ends. This CDR3 reads CASSFWVSYEQYF. The CDR3 nucleotides read TGCGCCAGCAGCTTCTGGGTCTCCTACGAGCAGTACTTC.

This clonotype was found many times. V usage is TRBV29-1 and J usage is TRBJ1-6, with D possibly being TRBD1 (5 bases). This CDR3 is 14 amino acids long. Germline CDR1 is SQVTM and CDR2 is ANQGSEA. Trimming took off 5 bases at V and 6 bases at J, with 14 bases between the two ends. The CDR3 DNA is TGCAGCGTTCAACCGGGACCGATTAATTCACCCCTCCACTTT. Protein sequence: CSVQPGPINSPLHF.

On this clonotype itself: Since a much larger clone is just one base distant, this may be a read error. The rearrangement uses TRBV2 and TRBJ1-1; TRBD1 aligns across 8 bases. Germline CDR1 and CDR2: SNHLY and FYNNEI. Unmatched junction bases numbered 1, after V lost 4 bases and J lost 6 bases. The CDR3 runs 12 residues. This CDR3 reads CASSARGPEAFF. The CDR3 DNA sequence: TGTGCCAGCAGTGCCAGGGGGCCTGAAGCTTTCTTT. The full variable domain, rest sourced from reference TRBV2 and TRBJ1-1, is EPEVTQTPSHQVTQMGQEVILRCVPISNHLYFYWYRQILGQKVEFLVSFYNNEISEKSEIFDDQFSVERPDGSNFTLKIRSTKLEDSAMYFCASSARGPEAFFGQGTRLTVV.

A single count supports this clonotype. V usage is TRBV7-9 and J usage is TRBJ1-6; D is possibly TRBD1 (5 bases). V shed 0 bases and J shed 10 bases, with 16 bases lying between them. Germline V gene data show CDR1 as SEHNR and CDR2 as FQNEAQ (reference sequence). The CDR3 is 16 residues long. The CDR3 reads CASSLAGTGSGSPLHF. CDR3 DNA sequence: TGTGCCAGCAGCTTAGCGGGGACGGGGTCTGGATCACCCCTCCACTTT.

Only a few counts were recorded for this clonotype. The V and J genes are TRBV14 and TRBJ1-3; D is perhaps TRBD1 (6 bases). Trimming removed 1 base from V and 0 bases from J, with 19 bases in between. CDR3 size: 19 residues. The germline V gene encodes CDR1 SGHDN and CDR2 FVKESK. The CDR3 coding sequence is TGTGCCAGCAGCCAAGTGGACAGTCCCATACTCCTCTCTGGAAACACCATATATTTT. Its translation is CASSQVDSPILLSGNTIYF.

This clonotype was observed a handful of times. V is TRBV7-8 and J is TRBJ2-7; D possibly matches TRBD1 or TRBD2 (5 bases each). Germline V gene sequence: CDR1 SGHVS, CDR2 FQNEAQ. V was trimmed by 2 bases and J by 2 bases, leaving 16 bases between them. This CDR3 spans 16 amino acids. The CDR3 is CASSLFGAGTTYEQYF. The CDR3 DNA sequence: TGTGCCAGCAGCTTATTCGGAGCAGGGACGACCTACGAGCAGTACTTC. The variable domain in full, completed from reference TRBV7-8 and TRBJ2-7, reads GAGVSQSPRYKVAKRGQDVALRCDPISGHVSLFWYQQALGQGPEFLTYFQNEAQLDKSGLPSDRFFAERPEGSVSTLKIQRTQQEDSAVYLCASSLFGAGTTYEQYFGPGTRLTVT.

This chain links TRBV7-9 with TRBJ1-1; TRBD1 might be the D (6 bases). The CDR3 totals 14 residues. Trimming removed 5 bases at V and 5 bases at J, with 15 bases between. Per the germline V gene, CDR1 is SEHNR and CDR2 is FQNEAQ (reference sequence). The CDR3 nucleotides read TGTGCCAGCAGCCCCGAACAGGGTATAACTGAAGCTTTCTTT. This codes for CASSPEQGITEAFF. Looking up the rest from reference TRBV7-9 and TRBJ1-1 gives the full variable domain: DTGVSQNPRHKITKRGQNVTFRCDPISEHNRLYWYRQTLGQGPEFLTYFQNEAQLEKSRLLSDRFSAERPKGSFSTLEIQRTEQGDSAMYLCASSPEQGITEAFFGQGTRLTVV.

This clonotype was seen ten or more times. This chain uses TRBV29-1 with TRBJ1-1; D gene uncertain. Trimming left V 7 bases short and J 4 bases short, with 10 bases between. The CDR3 length is 11 residues. From germline, CDR1 is SQVTM and CDR2 ANQGSEA. The chain's CDR3 is CSARWGTEAFF. Here the CDR3 DNA reads TGCAGCGCCCGTTGGGGCACTGAAGCTTTCTTT.

This rearrangement joins TRBV7-9 to TRBJ2-7, with TRBD2 identical over 8 bases. Trimming cost V 5 bases and J 5 bases; bases outside gene matches: 2. The germline gives CDR1 SEHNR, CDR2 FQNEAQ (reference sequence). The CDR3 is 12 residues long. The chain's CDR3 is CASSTGGDEQYF. In nucleotides, the CDR3 is TGTGCCAGCAGCACGGGAGGGGACGAGCAGTACTTC.